These 18 T cell receptor beta chains originate from one sample sequenced in a study of blood T cell repertoires in COVID-19. Repertoires were generated with immunoSEQ multiplex PCR, while TCRdb's copy carries only in-frame clones and drops some. Among tens of thousands of clones listed, approximately 83% were seen once. The material sequenced was peripheral blood. Receptors were obtained from a man aged 40-49 years with COVID-19, enrolled during active disease.

The V call is TRBV7-2, the J call TRBJ1-2; TRBD1 is a possible D gene (5 bases). Germline V lookup: CDR1 SGHTA, CDR2 FQGNSA. The CDR3 contains 15 residues. The germline V and J ends were trimmed by 8 bases and 0 bases, with 16 bases remaining between them. DNA of the CDR3: TGTGCCAGCTCTTTGTCTTCAGGGTCTAACTATGGCTACACCTTC. Its protein product is CASSLSSGSNYGYTF.

This clone was observed a handful of times. J is TRBJ1-1 and V is TRBV7-2; D is unclear. Trimming cost V 5 bases and J 0 bases, with 7 bases left between them. The length of the CDR3 is 13 residues. The germline V gene encodes CDR1 SGHTA and CDR2 FQGNSA. The CDR3 DNA reads TGTGCCAGCAGCACCCAGGTGAACACTGAAGCTTTCTTT. It translates to CASSTQVNTEAFF.

The rearrangement joins TRBV29-1 to TRBJ2-7, with D possibly TRBD1 on 6 matching bases. Germline loops: CDR1 SQVTM, CDR2 ANQGSEA. The V gene lost 3 bases and the J gene lost 5 bases, with 11 bases spanning the gap. This CDR3 is built from 12 residues. The CDR3 protein is CSVDSGGHEQYF. CDR3 DNA: TGCAGCGTTGATTCTGGGGGCCACGAGCAGTACTTC.

The J gene is TRBJ2-3, the V gene TRBV29-1; 8 nucleotides align to TRBD1. Germline V gene lookup returns CDR1 SQVTM and CDR2 ANQGSEA. The CDR3 loop spans 15 amino acids. V trimming: 1 base; J trimming: 5 bases; junction bases outside the gene matches: 8. The CDR3 sequence: CSVEVAQGARDTQYF. The CDR3 DNA follows: TGCAGCGTTGAAGTCGCCCAGGGGGCGCGAGATACGCAGTATTTT.

V is TRBV9 and J is TRBJ2-1; D is perhaps TRBD1 (5 bases). V was clipped by 0 bases and J by 2 bases, with 6 bases between them. The CDR3 is 14 amino acids. The germline CDR1 and CDR2 sequences are SGDLS and YYNGEE. The CDR3 here is CASSVGGTYNEQFF. CDR3 sequence (DNA): TGTGCCAGCAGCGTAGGGGGCACCTACAATGAGCAGTTCTTC.

The gene calls are TRBV7-8 and TRBJ2-7, with D possibly being TRBD2 (5 bases). The V and J ends lost 1 base and 2 bases respectively, with 12 bases between them. In germline, CDR1 is SGHVS, CDR2 FQNEAQ. The length of the CDR3 is 15 residues. CDR3: CASSLEGSGTYEQYF. In DNA form, the CDR3 reads TGTGCCAGCAGCTTAGAAGGGAGCGGCACCTACGAGCAGTACTTC.

This clone was recorded a few times. The rearrangement uses TRBV6-6 and TRBJ1-6; 7 bases match TRBD1. V gave up 6 bases and J gave up 7 bases; unmatched junction bases: 9. The CDR3 extends over 15 amino acids. The V gene's germline CDR1 is MNHNY and CDR2 SVGAGI (reference sequence). The CDR3 DNA is TGTGCCAGCAGCTCTACAGAACAGGGGAATTCACCCCTCCACTTT. Amino acid sequence: CASSSTEQGNSPLHF.

This rearrangement joins TRBV19 to TRBJ1-5; TRBD1 might be the D (6 bases). Germline V gene lookup returns CDR1 LNHDA and CDR2 SQIVND (reference sequence). The CDR3 totals 15 residues. The V end was cut by 3 bases, the J end by 0 bases, with 9 bases between. CDR3 bases: TGTGCCAGTAGTATTGGGGGCCCTAGCAATCAGCCCCAGCATTTT. It is translated as CASSIGGPSNQPQHF.

V and J are TRBV2 and TRBJ2-1; 10 nucleotides agree with TRBD2. The CDR3 totals 16 residues. The germline CDR1 and CDR2 sequences are SNHLY and FYNNEI. J gave up 7 bases and V 6 bases, and 12 bases lay outside the gene matches. Written as DNA, the CDR3 is TGTGCCAGCAGACATAAGAGCGGGGGGGCTTGGAATGAGCAGTTCTTC. It yields the protein CASRHKSGGAWNEQFF.

CDR3 sequence (DNA): TGTGCCAGCAGTTACTCGAGAGGTCTGGAGACCCAGTACTTC. This translates into CASSYSRGLETQYF. The chain employs TRBV6-2 or TRBV6-3 and TRBJ2-5; no clear D gene. The V gene's germline CDR1 is MNHEY and CDR2 SVGEGT. V lost 0 bases and J 5 bases, leaving 10 bases between the germline ends. The CDR3 extends over 14 amino acids.

The chain carries TRBV4-2 and TRBJ1-1; 7 bases match TRBD1. Germline V gene lookup returns CDR1 LGHNA and CDR2 YNFKEQ. The CDR3 covers 16 residues. J gave up 0 bases and V 1 base, and 5 bases lay outside the gene matches. In nucleotides, the CDR3 is TGTGCCAGCAGCCAAGCGCAGGACAGGCTGAACACTGAAGCTTTCTTT. This encodes CASSQAQDRLNTEAFF.

The chain couples TRBV6-1 to TRBJ2-3, with TRBD2 matching 10 bases. After removal of 3 bases from V and 3 bases from J, the junction contained 6 bases not matched to a gene. From germline, CDR1 is MNHNS and CDR2 SASEGT. This CDR3 contains 16 residues. CDR3 DNA sequence: TGTGCCAGCAGTGACATAGCGGGGGGTGGGACAGATACGCAGTATTTT. Residues: CASSDIAGGGTDTQYF.

This chain uses TRBV5-5 with TRBJ2-1; the match to TRBD1 covers 10 bases. This CDR3 is built from 15 residues. Germline CDR1 is SGHKS and CDR2 is YYEKEE (reference sequence). Germline trimming cut 4 bases from V and 1 base from J; bases unmatched to any gene: 2. CDR3 sequence reads: CASSVDRGSYNEQFF. The CDR3 DNA sequence: TGTGCCAGCAGCGTGGACAGGGGGTCCTACAATGAGCAGTTCTTC.

The chain links TRBV6-2 or TRBV6-3 to TRBJ1-5; tentative D call: TRBD1 (5 bases). V dropped 1 base and J dropped 9 bases, with 7 bases sitting between them. CDR3 length: 12 residues. From germline, CDR1 is MNHEY and CDR2 SVGEGT. The CDR3 protein is CASSYFQGPQHF. CDR3 nucleotide sequence: TGTGCCAGCAGTTACTTCCAGGGGCCCCAGCATTTT.

The chain combines TRBV5-1 with TRBJ1-2; 9 bases agree with TRBD1. Trimming took 4 bases from V and 11 from J; bases not matched to a gene: 12. The CDR3 loop spans 14 amino acids. CDR1 is SGHRS, CDR2 YFSETQ, per germline. CDR3 coding DNA: TGCGCCAGCAGCCCCCTCACGGGACAGGGATTATACACCTTC. The encoded protein is CASSPLTGQGLYTF. Based on the CDR3 plus reference TRBV5-1 and TRBJ1-2, the full variable domain is KAGVTQTPRYLIKTRGQQVTLSCSPISGHRSVSWYQQTPGQGLQFLFEYFSETQRNKGNFPGRFSGRQFSNSRSEMNVSTLELGDSALYLCASSPLTGQGLYTFGSGTRLTVV.

V is TRBV18 and J is TRBJ1-1, with a tentative D call TRBD1 (5 bases). V lost 3 bases and J lost 6, with 14 bases in between. CDR3 length: 14 amino acids. CDR1 KGHSH and CDR2 LQKENI come from the germline V gene. DNA for the CDR3: TGTGCCAGCTCACCCGGGACTGTCGCCTCTGAAGCTTTCTTT. Translation: CASSPGTVASEAFF.

The chain joins TRBV5-1 to TRBJ1-2; D unclear. This CDR3 region has 14 residues. Looked up from germline, CDR1 is SGHRS and CDR2 is YFSETQ. Trimming removed 1 base from V and 6 bases from J, with 13 bases in between. The CDR3 protein is CASSLNAEQHGYTF. Written as DNA, the CDR3 is TGCGCCAGCAGCTTGAACGCCGAACAGCATGGCTACACCTTC. Looking up the rest from reference TRBV5-1 and TRBJ1-2 gives the full variable domain: KAGVTQTPRYLIKTRGQQVTLSCSPISGHRSVSWYQQTPGQGLQFLFEYFSETQRNKGNFPGRFSGRQFSNSRSEMNVSTLELGDSALYLCASSLNAEQHGYTFGSGTRLTVV.

The table lists this clone with a count of one. The rearrangement joins TRBV7-9 to TRBJ2-7; TRBD2 might be the D (6 bases). Trimming took 2 bases from V and 1 from J, leaving 6 bases between them. Per the germline V gene, CDR1 is SEHNR and CDR2 is FQNEAQ (reference sequence). The length of the CDR3 is 13 residues. DNA of the CDR3: TGTGCCAGCAGCTTACGGGAGTCCTACGAGCAGTACTTC. Protein: CASSLRESYEQYF.